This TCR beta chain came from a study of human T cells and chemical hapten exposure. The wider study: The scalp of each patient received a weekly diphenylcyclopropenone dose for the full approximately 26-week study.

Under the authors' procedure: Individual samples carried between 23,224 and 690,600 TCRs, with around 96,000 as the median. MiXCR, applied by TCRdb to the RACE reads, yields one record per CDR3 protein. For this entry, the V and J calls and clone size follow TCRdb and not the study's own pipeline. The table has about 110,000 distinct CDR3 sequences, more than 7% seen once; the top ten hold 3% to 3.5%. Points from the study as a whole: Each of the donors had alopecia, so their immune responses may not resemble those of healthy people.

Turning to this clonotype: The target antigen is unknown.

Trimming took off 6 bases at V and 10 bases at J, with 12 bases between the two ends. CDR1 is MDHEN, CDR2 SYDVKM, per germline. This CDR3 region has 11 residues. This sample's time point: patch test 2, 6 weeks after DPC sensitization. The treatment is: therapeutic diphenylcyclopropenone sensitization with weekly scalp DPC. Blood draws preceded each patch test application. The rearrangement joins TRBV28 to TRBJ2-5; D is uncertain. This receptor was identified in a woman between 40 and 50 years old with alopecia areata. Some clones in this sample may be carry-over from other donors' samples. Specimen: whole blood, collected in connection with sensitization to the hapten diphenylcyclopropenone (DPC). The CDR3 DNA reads TGTGCCAGCAGCGAGTCCCCGGACCAGTACTTC. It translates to CASSESPDQYF.